The clone carrying this T cell receptor beta chain appeared many times. V gave up 8 bases and J gave up 3 bases, with 11 bases separating them. The CDR3 has 12 residues. Germline V gene data show CDR1 as MNHNS and CDR2 as SASEGT. The data stem from a study of blood T cells in healthy people across ages. The authors ran a second PCR of roughly 7 to 11 cycles using a sample-barcoded 5' primer and a J-beta primer mix. From the 5' RACE reads, TCRdb called clonotypes with MiXCR, one entry per CDR3 protein. The table records around 1,800,000 distinct CDR3 sequences, roughly two fifths of them present only once.

The chain couples TRBV6-1 to TRBJ2-7; the D gene is possibly TRBD1 (5 bases). The source of this sequence is a human donor in good health. The sequencing sample was made of blood. The CDR3 DNA reads as TGTGCCAGCCGACCGCAGGGCTACGAGCAGTACTTC. It encodes CASRPQGYEQYF.